Shown below are 3 T cell receptor beta chains from a single sample sequenced in a study of identical twins. TCRdb itself ran the 5' RACE reads through MiXCR, one entry per CDR3 protein. The sample includes hundreds of thousands of distinct CDR3 sequences, 9% to 15% of them seen just once. The same sample was also studied in work on yellow fever vaccine responses in identical twins.

The sequenced sample was PBMCs. The receptor source for this set is a young woman in good health.

This clonotype was seen only a few times. This chain connects TRBV7-9 to TRBJ2-5, with 7 bases identical to TRBD1. The trim removed 4 bases at V and 2 bases at J, leaving 7 bases unmatched. CDR1 and CDR2 from the germline V gene are SEHNR and FQNEAQ (reference sequence). The CDR3 sequence is 15 residues long. In DNA form, the CDR3 reads TGTGCCAGCAGCTCTGACAGGGCCTTTCAAGAGACCCAGTACTTC. Amino acid sequence: CASSSDRAFQETQYF.

In this sample, this clonotype turned up a few times. The V gene is TRBV9, the J gene TRBJ2-3; D is perhaps TRBD2 (5 bases). CDR1 is SGDLS, CDR2 YYNGEE, per germline. V was cut by 4 bases and J by 2 bases, with 20 bases left in between. The CDR3 extends over 17 amino acids. The CDR3 sequence is CASSPGPAGSPTDTQYF. CDR3 DNA sequence: TGTGCCAGCAGCCCCGGACCTGCGGGTAGCCCCACAGATACGCAGTATTTT.

In this sample, this clonotype turned up many times. The chain recombines TRBV5-1 with TRBJ2-2; tentatively, D is TRBD1 (5 bases). The CDR3 totals 14 residues. V lost 4 bases to trimming and J lost 3 bases, with 10 bases between them. Germline assignment: CDR1 SGHRS and CDR2 YFSETQ. DNA of the CDR3: TGCGCCAGCAGCCTGGACACCTACACCGGGGAGCTGTTTTTT. Protein sequence: CASSLDTYTGELFF.